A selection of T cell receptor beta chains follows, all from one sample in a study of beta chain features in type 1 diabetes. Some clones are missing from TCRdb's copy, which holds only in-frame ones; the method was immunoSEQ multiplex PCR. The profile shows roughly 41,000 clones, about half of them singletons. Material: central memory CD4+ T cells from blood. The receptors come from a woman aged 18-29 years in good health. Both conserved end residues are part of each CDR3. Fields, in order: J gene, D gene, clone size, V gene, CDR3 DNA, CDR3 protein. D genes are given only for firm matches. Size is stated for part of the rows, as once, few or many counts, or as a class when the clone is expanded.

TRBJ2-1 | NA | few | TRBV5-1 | TGCGCCAGCAGCTTGGGTGGGGGCCAGAATGAGCAGTTCTTC | CASSLGGGQNEQFF
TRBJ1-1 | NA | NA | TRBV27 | TGTGCCAGCAGTTTATCCCCCCGGGGGGGAAATGAAGCTTTCTTT | CASSLSPRGGNEAFF
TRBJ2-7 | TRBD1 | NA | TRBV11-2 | TGTGCCAGCAGCCCGGCCGGGACAGGGGGCGAGCAGTACTTC | CASSPAGTGGEQYF
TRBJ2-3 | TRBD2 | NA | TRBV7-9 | TGTGCCAGCAGCTTAGTGTGGCGGGGGAGCACAGATACGCAGTATTTT | CASSLVWRGSTDTQYF
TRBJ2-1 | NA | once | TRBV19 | TGTGCCAGTAGTATAGTAGCCCCTCGGAATGAGCAGTTCTTC | CASSIVAPRNEQFF
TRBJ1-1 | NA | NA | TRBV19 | TGTGCCAGTAGTGGCCACCTCGAGGCTGAAGCTTTCTTT | CASSGHLEAEAFF
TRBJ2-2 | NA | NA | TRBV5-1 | TGCGCCAGCAGCTTGGGAGTTTCCGAGGAGCTGTTTTTT | CASSLGVSEELFF
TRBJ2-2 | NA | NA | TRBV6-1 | TGTGCCAGCAGTGAACGGGGGTCAGGGGAGCTGTTTTTT | CASSERGSGELFF
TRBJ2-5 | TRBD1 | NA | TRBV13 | TGTGCCAGCAGCTCACGGCCCGGACAGGGGCGGGGAGAGACCCAGTACTTC | CASSSRPGQGRGETQYF
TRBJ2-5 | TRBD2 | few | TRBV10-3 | TGTGCCATCTCCCAGGGAGGGGACCAAGAGACCCAGTACTTC | CAISQGGDQETQYF